One sample yielded the 4 T cell receptor beta chains listed below, sequenced in a study of OX40 agonist ivuxolimab in advanced cancers. The data were produced by immunoSEQ multiplex PCR, yet TCRdb's version contains in-frame clones alone and is incomplete. The sample holds approximately 76,000 clones, around 94% seen once. Sequences were derived from CD4+ or CD8+ T cells sorted from blood, sampled in a trial of the OX40 agonist ivuxolimab. The receptors shown here come from an adult with an advanced solid tumor such as melanoma, head and neck, liver or kidney cancer.

The chain combines TRBV9 with TRBJ2-2; D ambiguous. CDR1 is SGDLS and CDR2 is YYNGEE in the germline V gene. CDR3 size: 12 residues. V was pared by 1 base and J by 6 bases, with 4 bases between. The CDR3 spells CASSVFPGELFF. The CDR3 nucleotides are TGTGCCAGCAGCGTATTTCCCGGGGAGCTGTTTTTT.

This clone was seen only once. J is TRBJ1-3 and V is TRBV4-1; D gene uncertain. This CDR3 comprises 15 residues. The ends were cut back, 1 base at V and 1 base at J, with 8 bases in the middle. From germline, CDR1 is MGHRA and CDR2 YSYEKL. The CDR3 sequence: CASSQVFGSGNTIYF. The CDR3 DNA reads TGCGCCAGCAGCCAAGTATTTGGATCTGGAAACACCATATATTTT.

This clone turned up a few times. The V gene is TRBV7-9, the J gene TRBJ2-1; 11 positions match TRBD2. The CDR3 length is 15 residues. Trimming removed 5 bases from V and 4 bases from J; junction bases left unmatched: 4. Germline CDR1 and CDR2: SEHNR and FQNEAQ (reference sequence). CDR3 coding DNA: TGTGCCAGCAGCCCGGGACTAGCGGATTACAATGAGCAGTTCTTC. Protein sequence: CASSPGLADYNEQFF.

Points on this clone: Germline is not matched at one junction end, which may reflect a read error. The chain employs TRBV15 and TRBJ1-2; no clear D. In germline, CDR1 is LNHNV, CDR2 YYDKDF (reference sequence). This CDR3 spans 19 amino acids. The CDR3 region is CAASRDRILAGNSVNGYTF. For the CDR3, the DNA is TGTGCCGCCAGCAGAGATCGTATTCTGGCAGGTAACTCGGTGAATGGCTACACCTTC.